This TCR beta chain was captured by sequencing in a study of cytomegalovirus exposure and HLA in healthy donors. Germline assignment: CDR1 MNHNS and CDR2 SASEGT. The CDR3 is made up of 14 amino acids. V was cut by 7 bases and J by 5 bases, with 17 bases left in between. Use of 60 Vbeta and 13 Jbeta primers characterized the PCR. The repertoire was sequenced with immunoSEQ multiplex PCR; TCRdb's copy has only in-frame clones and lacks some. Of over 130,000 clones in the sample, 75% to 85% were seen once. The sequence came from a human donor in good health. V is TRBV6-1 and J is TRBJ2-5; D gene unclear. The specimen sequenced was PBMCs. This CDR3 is CASNPFMRFETQYF. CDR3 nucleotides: TGTGCCAGCAACCCCTTCATGAGGTTTGAGACCCAGTACTTC.